A selection of T cell receptor beta chains follows, all from one sample in a study of blood T cell repertoires in COVID-19. The table came from immunoSEQ multiplex PCR; TCRdb's copy has only in-frame clones and leaves some out. The data contain about 350,000 clones, approximately 87% of them seen just once; the ten biggest clones take up 6% to 7%. What was sequenced was peripheral blood. The receptors stem from a woman aged 45-65 years with COVID-19, enrolled during active disease. CDR3s include the opening cysteine and the closing phenylalanine or tryptophan.

CDR3 length,V gene,J gene,CDR3 protein
14,TRBV7-2,TRBJ2-3,CASSLRQGTDTQYF
12,TRBV30,TRBJ2-7,CAWSGLEGGKYF
15,TRBV30,TRBJ2-7,CAWSALGKAYYEQYF
14,TRBV5-4,TRBJ2-5,CASSLEGLSETQYF
14,TRBV6-1,TRBJ1-1,CASSDHRGRLGAFF
16,TRBV13,TRBJ2-7,CASSPRPLRQGTSKYF
12,TRBV29-1,TRBJ2-3,CSGQASTDTQYF
17,TRBV18,TRBJ2-1,CASSPPLAGGPLGEQFF
15,TRBV5-1,TRBJ2-2,CASSSTSGYTGELFF
15,TRBV18,TRBJ2-7,CASSPPLTGVYEQYF
15,TRBV7-2,TRBJ2-7,CASSLVLGRDYEQYF
12,TRBV29-1,TRBJ2-7,CSVEGGGFEQYF
13,TRBV7-8,TRBJ1-1,CASSSQGGTEAFF
18,TRBV25-1,TRBJ2-7,CASSEGKKAREGRSEQYF
15,TRBV5-1,TRBJ1-1,CARLNGTGEGTEAFF
16,TRBV4-3,TRBJ1-2,CASSHAGQGARYGYTF
16,TRBV6-5,TRBJ2-1,CASSYGHGRVYNEQFF